The 27 T cell receptor beta chains in this list originate from one sample, sequenced in a study of sequential checkpoint blockade in melanoma (dated by TCRdb to the late 2010s). The sample's treatment or condition label is to be understood as: randomized to nivolumab then ipilimumab (arm A) or the reverse (arm B). Library preparation used the immunoSEQ multiplex PCR assay. The source is immuneACCESS, and TCRdb retained only in-frame sequences with V and J called. Part of the clones is not carried over; for the studies checked, unresolved V genes explain less than half of this, and the remainder is unexplained. The sample table contains almost 20,000 clones; only one count was recorded for approximately 80% of them. Over 50% of the sample is in the top ten clones. The sample was CD8+ T cells sorted from blood (inferred from file names), taken from a patient given nivolumab and ipilimumab in sequence. Receptor source: a human donor with melanoma.

In its sample, this clone was seen once. The chain couples TRBV7-6 to TRBJ2-7, with 8 bases matching TRBD1. The CDR3 has 14 amino acids. V shed 1 base and J 7 bases; nucleotides not matched to a gene: 6. Germline V gives CDR1 SGHVS, CDR2 FNYEAQ. The CDR3 bases are TGTGCCAGCAGCTTAGGGCAGGGGGCGAATGAGCAGTACTTC. Residues: CASSLGQGANEQYF.

The gene calls are TRBV7-2 and TRBJ1-2, with D uncertain. The V end was cut by 3 bases, the J end by 3 bases, with 11 bases between. Germline-derived CDR1 and CDR2 are SGHTA and FQGNSA. The CDR3 spans 14 residues. In nucleotides, the CDR3 is TGTGCCAGCAGCTTTAGGGAGACTTACTATGGCTACACCTTC. Protein: CASSFRETYYGYTF.

As regards this clone: Germline and junction disagree at one end, which may indicate a read error. J is TRBJ2-1 and V is TRBV5-1, with TRBD1 identical over 8 bases. Germline-derived CDR1 and CDR2 are SGHRS and YFSETQ. The CDR3 contains 15 residues. CDR3 protein: CASSLGDRSYNEQFF. The CDR3 coding sequence is TGTGCCAGCAGCTTGGGGGACAGGTCCTACAATGAGCAGTTCTTC.

The chain couples TRBV28 to TRBJ1-4, with TRBD1 matching over 7 bases. CDR1 is MDHEN and CDR2 is SYDVKM in the germline V gene. J gave up 6 bases and V 5 bases, and 9 bases lay outside the gene matches. CDR3 size: 15 residues. CDR3 sequence: CASSPRQGNYEKLFF. The CDR3, as DNA: TGTGCCAGCAGTCCGAGACAGGGTAATTATGAAAAACTGTTTTTT.

This chain links TRBV27 with TRBJ2-1, with D perhaps matching TRBD1 (5 bases). This CDR3 has 14 amino acids. CDR1 and CDR2 (germline): MNHEY, SMNVEV (reference sequence). Trimming left V 8 bases short and J 9 bases short, with 20 bases between. The DNA for the CDR3 is TGTGCCAGCGCCCTTTTCGACGCGACAGTTGAGCAGTTCTTC. Its protein product is CASALFDATVEQFF.

This chain connects TRBV13 to TRBJ1-1; 11 bases fit TRBD1. The germline V gene has CDR1 PRHDT and CDR2 FYEKMQ (reference sequence). The CDR3 sequence is 17 residues long. The V gene end was trimmed by 6 bases and the J gene end by 1 base; junction bases not matched to a gene: 10. CDR3: CASRATGTGGPNTEAFF. The DNA for the CDR3 is TGTGCCAGCAGAGCTACCGGGACAGGGGGTCCGAACACTGAAGCTTTCTTT.

The rearrangement links TRBV7-9 to TRBJ2-7; D is unclear. The CDR3 covers 12 residues. Germline V lookup: CDR1 SEHNR, CDR2 FQNEAQ (reference sequence). The V and J ends lost 4 bases and 0 bases respectively, with 4 bases between them. In DNA, the CDR3 is TGTGCCAGCAGCTATAGCTCCTACGAGCAGTACTTC. Translation: CASSYSSYEQYF.

The chain links TRBV28 to TRBJ2-7, with D perhaps matching TRBD1 (6 bases). The germline CDR1 and CDR2 sequences are MDHEN and SYDVKM. Between the trimmed V and J ends, which lost 2 bases and 0 bases, there was a span of 11 bases. This CDR3 comprises 15 residues. The CDR3 protein is CASSLPRDTSYEQYF. CDR3 sequence (DNA): TGTGCCAGCAGTTTACCCCGGGACACCTCCTACGAGCAGTACTTC.

The chain is built from TRBV27 and TRBJ2-5, with unresolved D. CDR1 MNHEY and CDR2 SMNVEV come from the germline V gene (reference sequence). This CDR3 is 14 amino acids long. The germline V and J ends were trimmed by 4 bases and 7 bases, with 16 bases remaining between them. This CDR3 is CASSYTGPLGTQYF. The DNA of the CDR3 is TGTGCCAGCAGTTATACCGGTCCCCTCGGGACCCAGTACTTC.

This rearrangement joins TRBV11-3 to TRBJ2-3; D is perhaps TRBD2 (6 bases). Germline lookup yields CDR1 SGHNT and CDR2 YENEEA. This CDR3 spans 13 amino acids. Trimming cost V 6 bases and J 0 bases, with 7 bases left between them. The CDR3 nucleotides read TGTGCCAGCAGTCGGGGGAGCACAGATACGCAGTATTTT. Translation: CASSRGSTDTQYF.

The chain combines TRBV28 with TRBJ2-5; 8 bases match TRBD1. The junction had 22 bases not matched to a gene; V was cut back by 6 bases and J by 1 base. The CDR3 totals 20 residues. Per the germline V gene, CDR1 is MDHEN and CDR2 is SYDVKM. The CDR3 sequence: CASSNPGWGGQGASQETQYF. The CDR3 nucleotides are TGTGCCAGCAGCAATCCCGGCTGGGGTGGGCAGGGGGCGAGCCAAGAGACCCAGTACTTC.

This chain connects TRBV19 to TRBJ2-1, with 10 bases lining up with TRBD1. The CDR3 length is 18 residues. Germline V gene lookup returns CDR1 LNHDA and CDR2 SQIVND (reference sequence). Trimming cost V 0 bases and J 1 base; bases outside gene matches: 6. CDR3 region: CASSIDPPGQGSYNEQFF. DNA of the CDR3: TGTGCCAGTAGTATAGATCCTCCGGGACAGGGGTCCTACAATGAGCAGTTCTTC.

The chain links TRBV5-4 to TRBJ1-3; D might be TRBD1 (6 bases). CDR3 length equals 15 residues. The V end lost 4 bases, the J end lost 2 bases, and 13 bases lay between the germline ends. Per the germline V gene, CDR1 is SGHNT and CDR2 is YYREEE (reference sequence). CDR3 nucleotides: TGTGCCAGCAGCCTAGGGGGGGGGCCTGGAAACACCATATATTTT. It yields the protein CASSLGGGPGNTIYF.

The rearrangement joins TRBV28 to TRBJ1-4; D gene ambiguous. The CDR3 has 15 amino acids. Trimming took off 4 bases at V and 0 bases at J, with 9 bases between the two ends. Germline V gene sequence: CDR1 MDHEN, CDR2 SYDVKM. The CDR3 sequence is CASSSHGATNEKLFF. The CDR3 nucleotides are TGTGCCAGCAGTTCGCACGGAGCAACTAATGAAAAACTGTTTTTT. Looking up the rest from reference TRBV28 and TRBJ1-4 gives the full variable domain: DVKVTQSSRYLVKRTGEKVFLECVQDMDHENMFWYRQDPGLGLRLIYFSYDVKMKEKGDIPEGYSVSREKKERFSLILESASTNQTSMYLCASSSHGATNEKLFFGSGTQLSVL.

The J gene is TRBJ1-6, the V gene TRBV27, with D possibly TRBD1 on 5 matching bases. V was pared by 4 bases and J by 6 bases, with 16 bases between. This CDR3 has 16 residues. CDR1 MNHEY and CDR2 SMNVEV come from the germline V gene (reference sequence). The chain's CDR3 is CASSWTGEGGNSPLHF. CDR3 nucleotide sequence: TGTGCCAGCAGTTGGACGGGGGAGGGTGGTAATTCACCCCTCCACTTT.

In nucleotides, the CDR3 is TGCGCCAGCAGTGTGGGCGGACAGCCCTACGAGCAGTACTTC. Its protein is CASSVGGQPYEQYF. V and J are TRBV5-1 and TRBJ2-7; D may be TRBD1 (6 bases). V was cut by 5 bases and J by 2 bases, with 14 bases left in between. Per germline, CDR1 SGHRS and CDR2 YFSETQ. The CDR3 consists of 14 residues.

A remark on this clone: The junction differs from germline at one of its ends, possibly a read error. CDR3 nucleotides: TGTGCTAGCAGCTTAGTACCCCAGGAGTCGAACAGGGGTTCGTACAATGAGCAGTTCTTC. It specifies CASSLVPQESNRGSYNEQFF. This rearrangement joins TRBV7-7 to TRBJ2-1; 7 bases align to TRBD1. This CDR3 is built from 20 residues. The germline CDR1 and CDR2 sequences are SSHAT and FNYEAQ (reference sequence).

The chain is built from TRBV4-1 and TRBJ1-1, with 7 bases that match TRBD1. Germline V gives CDR1 MGHRA, CDR2 YSYEKL. After removal of 0 bases from V and 5 bases from J, the junction contained 6 bases not matched to a gene. The CDR3 covers 15 residues. The CDR3 sequence: CASSQDRGRGTEAFF. CDR3 nucleotide sequence: TGCGCCAGCAGCCAAGATCGAGGCAGGGGGACTGAAGCTTTCTTT.

The chain recombines TRBV11-3 with TRBJ2-1, with a possible D match to TRBD1 (5 bases). Deletions cut 1 base from V and 7 bases from J, with 14 bases between. This CDR3 spans 15 amino acids. Germline values: CDR1 SGHNT, CDR2 YENEEA. Here the CDR3 DNA reads TGTGCCAGCAGCTTAGGACAGAGCTGGTGGAATGAGCAGTTCTTC. Protein: CASSLGQSWWNEQFF. Full variable domain (missing parts from reference TRBV11-3 and TRBJ2-1): EAGVVQSPRYKIIEKKQPVAFWCNPISGHNTLYWYLQNLGQGPELLIRYENEEAVDDSQLPKDRFSAERLKGVDSTLKIQPAELGDSAVYLCASSLGQSWWNEQFFGPGTRLTVL.

The chain recombines TRBV28 with TRBJ1-5, with a weak D call TRBD1 (5 bases). V was shortened by 5 bases and J by 0 bases, with 14 bases between the two germline ends. This CDR3 region has 16 residues. Germline-derived CDR1 and CDR2 are MDHEN and SYDVKM. CDR3 nucleotide sequence: TGTGCCAGCAGTCCCCTGGGACTGAATAGCAATCAGCCCCAGCATTTT. It encodes CASSPLGLNSNQPQHF.

The CDR3 loop reads CASSYTPGQGFYEQYF. CDR3 DNA: TGTGCCAGCAGCTATACACCGGGACAGGGGTTCTACGAGCAGTACTTC. The chain couples TRBV7-9 to TRBJ2-7; the match to TRBD1 covers 10 bases. J was trimmed by 3 bases and V by 4 bases; bases with no gene match: 9. Per the germline V gene, CDR1 is SEHNR and CDR2 is FQNEAQ (reference sequence). This CDR3 is 16 amino acids long.

The chain has TRBV5-1 and TRBJ2-7, with 14 bases identical to TRBD2. This CDR3 region has 16 residues. The V gene's germline CDR1 is SGHRS and CDR2 YFSETQ. The J segment lost 5 bases and the V segment lost 3 bases, leaving 7 bases of the junction unmatched. The CDR3 region is CASSSRLAGGQNEQYF. The DNA for the CDR3 is TGCGCCAGCAGCTCCCGACTAGCGGGGGGGCAGAACGAGCAGTACTTC. Complete variable domain (other parts from reference TRBV5-1 and TRBJ2-7): KAGVTQTPRYLIKTRGQQVTLSCSPISGHRSVSWYQQTPGQGLQFLFEYFSETQRNKGNFPGRFSGRQFSNSRSEMNVSTLELGDSALYLCASSSRLAGGQNEQYFGPGTRLTVT.

The rearrangement joins TRBV9 to TRBJ1-2; unclear D gene. Looked up from germline, CDR1 is SGDLS and CDR2 is YYNGEE. This CDR3 is built from 13 residues. V lost 0 bases, J lost 4 bases, and 7 bases lay in between. The CDR3 DNA reads TGTGCCAGCAGCGTAGAGGAGAGCTATGGCTACACCTTC. Protein sequence: CASSVEESYGYTF.

V gene TRBV10-3 combines with J gene TRBJ1-5; the D gene is possibly TRBD1 (5 bases). This CDR3 is built from 15 residues. V was clipped by 0 bases and J by 5 bases, with 11 bases between them. The germline CDR1 and CDR2 sequences are ENHRY and SYGVKD. The CDR3 spells CAISESGDGDQPQHF. CDR3 DNA: TGTGCCATCAGTGAGTCAGGGGATGGGGATCAGCCCCAGCATTTT.

This clone was recorded once. The chain uses TRBV27 and TRBJ1-2, with D maybe TRBD1 (6 bases). In germline, CDR1 is MNHEY, CDR2 SMNVEV (reference sequence). This CDR3 has 14 amino acids. V was pared by 5 bases and J by 4 bases, with 14 bases between. CDR3 in amino acids: CASSENGQFYGYTF. In DNA form, the CDR3 reads TGTGCCAGCAGTGAAAACGGACAGTTCTATGGCTACACCTTC.

The V and J genes are TRBV5-1 and TRBJ2-3, with 14 bases identical to TRBD2. J lost 5 bases, V lost 4 bases, and 6 bases had no gene match. Germline values: CDR1 SGHRS, CDR2 YFSETQ. The CDR3 has 16 residues. In nucleotides, the CDR3 is TGCGCCAGCAGCGAGACTAGCGGGGGGGCGAGAGATACGCAGTATTTT. It specifies CASSETSGGARDTQYF.

The chain couples TRBV4-1 to TRBJ1-1; perhaps TRBD1 as D (6 bases). Germline V gene data show CDR1 as MGHRA and CDR2 as YSYEKL. The CDR3 totals 13 residues. V shed 0 bases and J shed 4 bases, with 6 bases lying between them. CDR3 sequence: CASSQDRGTEAFF. CDR3 sequence (DNA): TGCGCCAGCAGCCAAGACAGGGGCACTGAAGCTTTCTTT.